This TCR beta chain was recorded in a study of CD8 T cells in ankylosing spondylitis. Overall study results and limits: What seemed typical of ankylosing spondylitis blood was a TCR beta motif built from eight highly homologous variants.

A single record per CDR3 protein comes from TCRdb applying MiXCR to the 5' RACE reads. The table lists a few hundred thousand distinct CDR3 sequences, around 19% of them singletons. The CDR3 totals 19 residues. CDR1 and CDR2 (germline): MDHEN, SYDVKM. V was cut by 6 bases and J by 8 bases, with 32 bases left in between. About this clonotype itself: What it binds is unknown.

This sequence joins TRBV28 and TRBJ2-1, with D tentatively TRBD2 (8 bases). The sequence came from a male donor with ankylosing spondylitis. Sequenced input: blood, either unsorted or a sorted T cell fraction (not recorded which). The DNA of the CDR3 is TGTGCCAGCAGCTTTGACAGGGAAATACTAGCGGCTAAATTGGATGAGCAGTTCTTC. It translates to CASSFDREILAAKLDEQFF.